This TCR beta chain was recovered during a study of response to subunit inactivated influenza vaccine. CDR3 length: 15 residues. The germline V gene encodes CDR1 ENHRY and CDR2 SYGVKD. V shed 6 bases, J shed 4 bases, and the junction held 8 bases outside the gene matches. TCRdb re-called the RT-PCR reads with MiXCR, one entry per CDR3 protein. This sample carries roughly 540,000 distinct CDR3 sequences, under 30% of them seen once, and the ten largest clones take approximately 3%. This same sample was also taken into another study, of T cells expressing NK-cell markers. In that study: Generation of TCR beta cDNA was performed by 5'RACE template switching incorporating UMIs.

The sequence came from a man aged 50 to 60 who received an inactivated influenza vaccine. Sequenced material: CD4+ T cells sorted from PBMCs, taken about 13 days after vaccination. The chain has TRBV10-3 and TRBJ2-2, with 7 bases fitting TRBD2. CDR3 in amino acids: CAIRPGLAGTGELFF. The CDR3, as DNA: TGTGCCATCAGGCCTGGGTTAGCGGGCACCGGGGAGCTGTTTTTT.